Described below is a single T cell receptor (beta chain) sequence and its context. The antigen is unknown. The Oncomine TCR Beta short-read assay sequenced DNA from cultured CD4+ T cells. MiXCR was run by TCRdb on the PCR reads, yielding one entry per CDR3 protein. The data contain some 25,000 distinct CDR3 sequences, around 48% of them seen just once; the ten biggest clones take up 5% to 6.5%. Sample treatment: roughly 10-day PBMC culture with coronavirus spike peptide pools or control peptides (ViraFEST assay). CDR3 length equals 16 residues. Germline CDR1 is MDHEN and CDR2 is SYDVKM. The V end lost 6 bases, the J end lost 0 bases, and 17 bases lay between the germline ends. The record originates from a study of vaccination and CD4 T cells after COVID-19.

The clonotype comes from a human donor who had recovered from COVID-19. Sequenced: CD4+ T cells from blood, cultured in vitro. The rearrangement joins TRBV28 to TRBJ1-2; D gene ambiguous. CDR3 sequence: CASSPGPRVANYGYTF. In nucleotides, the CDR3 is TGTGCCAGCAGCCCAGGCCCCCGGGTAGCTAACTATGGCTACACCTTC.